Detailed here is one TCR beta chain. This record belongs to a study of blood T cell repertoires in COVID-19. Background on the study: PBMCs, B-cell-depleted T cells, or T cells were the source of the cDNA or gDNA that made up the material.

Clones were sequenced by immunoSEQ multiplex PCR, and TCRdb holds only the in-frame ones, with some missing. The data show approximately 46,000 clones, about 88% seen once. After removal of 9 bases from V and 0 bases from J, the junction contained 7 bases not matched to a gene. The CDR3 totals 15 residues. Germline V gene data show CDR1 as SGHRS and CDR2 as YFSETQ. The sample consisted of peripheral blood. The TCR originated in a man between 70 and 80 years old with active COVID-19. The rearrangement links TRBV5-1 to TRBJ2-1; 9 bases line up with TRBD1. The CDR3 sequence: CATKTGQGSYNEQFF. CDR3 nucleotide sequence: TGCGCCACCAAGACGGGACAGGGCTCCTACAATGAGCAGTTCTTC.